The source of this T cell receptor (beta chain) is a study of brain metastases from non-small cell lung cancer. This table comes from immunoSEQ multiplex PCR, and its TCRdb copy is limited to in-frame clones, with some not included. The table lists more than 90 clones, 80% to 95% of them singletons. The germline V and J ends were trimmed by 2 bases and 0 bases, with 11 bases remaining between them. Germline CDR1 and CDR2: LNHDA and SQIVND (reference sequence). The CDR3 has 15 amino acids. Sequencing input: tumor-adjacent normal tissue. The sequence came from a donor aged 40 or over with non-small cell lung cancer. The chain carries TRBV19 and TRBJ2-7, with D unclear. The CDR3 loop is CASSITPTGSYEQYF. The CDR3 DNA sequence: TGTGCCAGTAGTATAACCCCGACTGGCTCCTACGAGCAGTACTTC.